A single sample is the source of the 25 T cell receptor beta chains below, sequenced in a study of shared clonotypes between healthy human individuals. Clones were sequenced by immunoSEQ multiplex PCR, and TCRdb holds only the in-frame ones, with some missing. The sample holds millions of clones, about 94% seen once. Positively selected for CCR7, the CD45RO-negative cells used as naive CD8 cells excluded terminally differentiated effector memory CD45RA+ cells. The sequenced sample was naive CD8+ T cells sorted from blood. These receptors came from a man aged 18 to 35 in good health.

V is TRBV28 and J is TRBJ2-7; 7 bases are shared with TRBD1. The V and J ends lost 6 bases and 12 bases, in that order; junction bases with no gene match: 11. The germline V gene has CDR1 MDHEN and CDR2 SYDVKM. CDR3 length: 12 residues. In nucleotides, the CDR3 is TGTGCCAGCAGGTCCGGAACAGGGGCGGGGTACTTC. Amino acids: CASRSGTGAGYF. Full variable domain (outside the CDR3, taken from reference TRBV28 and TRBJ2-7): DVKVTQSSRYLVKRTGEKVFLECVQDMDHENMFWYRQDPGLGLRLIYFSYDVKMKEKGDIPEGYSVSREKKERFSLILESASTNQTSMYLCASRSGTGAGYFGPGTRLTVT.

Turning to this clone: The sample holds other DNA sequences that translate to the same CDR3. This chain connects TRBV5-4 to TRBJ1-1; D not resolved. CDR1 is SGHNT, CDR2 YYREEE, per germline (reference sequence). Trimming removed 1 base at V and 4 bases at J, with 5 bases between. CDR3 length equals 12 residues. Here the CDR3 reads CASSLLSTEAFF. DNA for the CDR3: TGTGCCAGCAGCTTGCTTTCCACTGAAGCTTTCTTT.

J is TRBJ2-1 and V is TRBV13; 11 bases map to TRBD2. Germline V gives CDR1 PRHDT, CDR2 FYEKMQ (reference sequence). V gave up 4 bases and J gave up 5 bases; unmatched junction bases: 10. The CDR3 has 17 residues. The CDR3 region is CASSSDDTSGGNNEQFF. The DNA of the CDR3 is TGTGCCAGCAGCTCCGATGATACTAGCGGGGGCAACAATGAGCAGTTCTTC.

The chain uses TRBV5-1 and TRBJ2-5; a possible D gene is TRBD2 (5 bases). Germline assignment: CDR1 SGHRS and CDR2 YFSETQ. Trimming removed 5 bases from V and 1 base from J, with 9 bases in between. CDR3 length equals 13 residues. CDR3 sequence: CASRPGVQETQYF. CDR3 DNA sequence: TGCGCCAGCAGGCCCGGGGTCCAAGAGACCCAGTACTTC.

This clone was seen only once. The V gene is TRBV2, the J gene TRBJ1-5, with 11 bases identical to TRBD1. J was trimmed by 2 bases and V by 5 bases; bases with no gene match: 8. Germline V gene lookup returns CDR1 SNHLY and CDR2 FYNNEI. The CDR3 is 17 residues long. CDR3 sequence (DNA): TGTGCCAGCAGTCAGTCCGGGACAGGGGGAGGCAATCAGCCCCAGCATTTT. Translation: CASSQSGTGGGNQPQHF.

This chain uses TRBV4-3 with TRBJ2-2; 7 nucleotides line up with TRBD2. The CDR3 loop spans 17 amino acids. Unmatched junction bases numbered 9, after V lost 2 bases and J lost 3 bases. The germline V gene has CDR1 LGHNA and CDR2 YSLEER. CDR3 loop: CASSQIRGEEDTGELFF. CDR3 nucleotide sequence: TGCGCCAGCAGCCAAATTCGGGGGGAGGAAGACACCGGGGAGCTGTTTTTT.

The rearrangement uses TRBV30 and TRBJ2-1; possibly TRBD1 for D (6 bases). The CDR3 is 12 amino acids. In germline, CDR1 is GTSNPN, CDR2 SVGIG (reference sequence). The V and J ends lost 2 bases and 7 bases respectively, with 9 bases between them. CDR3 amino acids: CAWSWQGNEQFF. CDR3 DNA sequence: TGTGCCTGGAGTTGGCAGGGGAATGAGCAGTTCTTC.

The V gene is TRBV9, the J gene TRBJ2-1; TRBD2 matches at 13 bases. Germline lookup yields CDR1 SGDLS and CDR2 YYNGEE. The V segment lost 0 bases and the J segment 7 bases; nucleotides outside the gene matches: 7. The CDR3 extends over 17 amino acids. CDR3 coding DNA: TGTGCCAGCAGCGTAGGTGGACTAGCGGGGGAATTGAATGAGCAGTTCTTC. Its protein is CASSVGGLAGELNEQFF.

The chain uses TRBV9 and TRBJ2-5; D remains ambiguous. There are 15 residues in the CDR3. Germline V gene sequence: CDR1 SGDLS, CDR2 YYNGEE. V was cut by 0 bases and J by 1 base, with 10 bases left in between. The CDR3 protein is CASSVGLSTQETQYF. Here the CDR3 DNA reads TGTGCCAGCAGCGTAGGTCTGAGTACCCAAGAGACCCAGTACTTC.

The J gene is TRBJ2-1, the V gene TRBV4-1; TRBD2 matches 9 bases. The germline V gene has CDR1 MGHRA and CDR2 YSYEKL. The trim removed 1 base at V and 9 bases at J, leaving 7 bases unmatched. This CDR3 is built from 15 residues. CDR3 bases: TGCGCCAGCAGCCAAGTAGCGGGGGCGCCGGGTGAGCAGTTCTTC. This sequence encodes CASSQVAGAPGEQFF.

This sequence joins TRBV4-2 and TRBJ1-2; TRBD1 is a possible D gene (5 bases). V gave up 0 bases and J gave up 0 bases, with 11 bases separating them. Germline CDR1 is LGHNA and CDR2 is YNFKEQ. There are 16 residues in the CDR3. The CDR3 DNA reads as TGTGCCAGCAGCCAAGAATTCGGGGGATCTAACTATGGCTACACCTTC. It codes for CASSQEFGGSNYGYTF.

V usage is TRBV7-8 and J usage is TRBJ2-7; unclear D gene. The CDR3 has 14 residues. Germline V gene data show CDR1 as SGHVS and CDR2 as FQNEAQ. Between the trimmed V and J ends, which lost 0 bases and 4 bases, there was a span of 10 bases. Here the CDR3 reads CASSLARLVYEQYF. In nucleotides, the CDR3 is TGTGCCAGCAGCTTAGCCCGACTGGTGTACGAGCAGTACTTC.

J is TRBJ2-5 and V is TRBV27; D call uncertain. Germline CDR1 and CDR2: MNHEY and SMNVEV (reference sequence). With 4 bases removed from V and 0 bases from J, the gap between germline ends came to 9 bases. The CDR3 sequence is 14 residues long. In DNA form, the CDR3 reads TGTGCCAGCAGTTCGTCCCCGTACCAAGAGACCCAGTACTTC. Protein: CASSSSPYQETQYF.

Here the CDR3 reads CAISESVASGTSEQFF. The CDR3 region has the DNA TGTGCCATCAGTGAGTCCGTAGCTAGCGGGACGAGTGAGCAGTTCTTC. V gene TRBV10-3 combines with J gene TRBJ2-1; 9 nucleotides line up with TRBD2. This CDR3 contains 16 residues. V shed 0 bases, J shed 9 bases, and the junction held 9 bases outside the gene matches. The germline CDR1 and CDR2 sequences are ENHRY and SYGVKD.

This sequence joins TRBV6-6 and TRBJ2-7; 12 bases fit TRBD2. The CDR3 covers 14 residues. V shed 6 bases, J shed 7 bases, and the junction held 7 bases outside the gene matches. CDR1 is MNHNY and CDR2 is SVGAGI in the germline V gene (reference sequence). CDR3: CASSQTSGGFEQYF. Written as DNA, the CDR3 is TGTGCCAGCAGCCAAACTAGCGGGGGGTTTGAGCAGTACTTC.

This clone showed up just once. The chain joins TRBV7-9 to TRBJ1-1; TRBD1 is a possible D gene (6 bases). The ends were cut back, 3 bases at V and 0 bases at J, with 14 bases in the middle. From germline, CDR1 is SEHNR and CDR2 FQNEAQ (reference sequence). The CDR3 totals 16 residues. CDR3 coding DNA: TGTGCCAGCAGCTTCCGACAGGCGTTAATGAACACTGAAGCTTTCTTT. Its translation: CASSFRQALMNTEAFF.

Note on this clone: This CDR3 is also generated by other DNA sequences in the sample. The V and J genes are TRBV5-1 and TRBJ1-2; the match to TRBD1 covers 7 bases. There are 14 residues in the CDR3. Per the germline V gene, CDR1 is SGHRS and CDR2 is YFSETQ. Losses at the gene ends were 2 bases for V and 2 bases for J; bases not matched to a gene: 3. The CDR3 spells CASSLRDRNYGYTF. CDR3 sequence (DNA): TGCGCCAGCAGCTTACGGGACAGAAACTATGGCTACACCTTC. Full variable domain (outside the CDR3, taken from reference TRBV5-1 and TRBJ1-2): KAGVTQTPRYLIKTRGQQVTLSCSPISGHRSVSWYQQTPGQGLQFLFEYFSETQRNKGNFPGRFSGRQFSNSRSEMNVSTLELGDSALYLCASSLRDRNYGYTFGSGTRLTVV.

V gene TRBV5-8 combines with J gene TRBJ1-1; 8 bases line up with TRBD1. The germline CDR1 and CDR2 sequences are SGHTS and YDEGEE. The CDR3 loop spans 15 amino acids. Trimming took 3 bases from V and 4 from J; bases not matched to a gene: 8. CDR3 amino acids: CASSYGQGMVTEAFF. CDR3 bases: TGTGCCAGCAGCTATGGACAGGGAATGGTCACTGAAGCTTTCTTT.

Note on this clone: One end of the junction is discordant with germline, which a read error may explain. Here the CDR3 reads CASSLVAPGLPDF. The CDR3 nucleotides read TGTGCCAGCAGCTTAGTTGCTCCGGGACTTCCTGACTTC. This chain connects TRBV7-2 to TRBJ2-7, with TRBD2 as a possible D gene (6 bases). The germline V gene has CDR1 SGHTA and CDR2 FQGNSA. The CDR3 sequence is 13 residues long.

This sequence joins TRBV7-2 and TRBJ2-1; D is unclear. This CDR3 is 16 amino acids long. The V and J ends lost 1 base and 8 bases respectively, with 18 bases between them. Germline V gene lookup returns CDR1 SGHTA and CDR2 FQGNSA. In nucleotides, the CDR3 is TGTGCCAGCAGCTTAGGGCCCAGCTCCTTCAACGATGAGCAGTTCTTC. Translating gives CASSLGPSSFNDEQFF.

The V call is TRBV21-1, the J call TRBJ2-4; the tabulated D call, TRBD2, remains unverified against the DNA. TRBV21-1 is assigned pseudogene status. The CDR3 runs 18 residues. The CDR3 sequence: CASRKGTSGTLSKNIQYF. CDR3 in DNA: TGTGCCAGCAGGAAAGGGACTAGCGGGACCCTTTCCAAAAACATTCAGTACTTC.

This clone was detected only once. This chain joins TRBV28 and TRBJ1-2; D possibly corresponds to TRBD1 (6 bases). Between the trimmed V and J ends, which lost 5 bases and 13 bases, there was a span of 14 bases. CDR1 is MDHEN, CDR2 SYDVKM, per germline. This CDR3 is 11 amino acids long. CDR3 nucleotides: TGTGCCAGCAGTGTACAGGGTCAAGGCACCTTC. Amino acids: CASSVQGQGTF.

V gene TRBV10-3 combines with J gene TRBJ2-5, with D maybe TRBD2 (6 bases). The V gene's germline CDR1 is ENHRY and CDR2 SYGVKD. The CDR3 extends over 15 amino acids. V was clipped by 2 bases and J by 5 bases, with 15 bases between them. As DNA, the CDR3 is TGTGCCATCAGTGAGCCCGGGACTTCGATGGAGACCCAGTACTTC. Translated: CAISEPGTSMETQYF.

V is TRBV4-1 and J is TRBJ2-5; D is possibly TRBD1 (5 bases). The germline gives CDR1 MGHRA, CDR2 YSYEKL. Deletions cut 8 bases from V and 2 bases from J, with 21 bases between. This CDR3 region has 16 residues. The CDR3: CASVGEGAWAQETQYF. Here the CDR3 DNA reads TGCGCCAGCGTAGGCGAAGGGGCGTGGGCACAAGAGACCCAGTACTTC.

The genes are TRBV9 and TRBJ2-2; TRBD1 might be the D (7 bases). Trimming took 3 bases from V and 4 from J, leaving 16 bases between them. Germline V gene sequence: CDR1 SGDLS, CDR2 YYNGEE. There are 16 residues in the CDR3. Here the CDR3 DNA reads TGTGCCAGCAGCGAGTCAGGGGGGCTGAGCACCGGGGAGCTGTTTTTT. This encodes CASSESGGLSTGELFF.